This paragraph covers one T cell receptor beta chain sequence. Germline CDR1 reads MGHDK; CDR2 reads SYGVNS. There are 13 residues in the CDR3. V was trimmed by 3 bases and J by 7 bases, leaving 12 bases between them. The sample belongs to a study of blood T cell repertoires in COVID-19. Study-level information: Acute and convalescent COVID-19 specimens originated in the United States, Italy and Spain. T cells, B-cell-depleted T cells, or PBMCs supplied cDNA or gDNA.

Methods used by the authors: The assay estimated nucleated cells by amplifying reference gene primers. This table comes from immunoSEQ multiplex PCR, and its TCRdb copy is limited to in-frame clones, with some not included. The V and J calls and the clone size are those of that table, but D and trimming were determined from the DNA. The sample has about 190,000 clones; about nine tenths are singletons. The sample was peripheral blood. This TCR was recovered from a man aged 35 to 55 with acute or convalescent COVID-19. This chain uses TRBV25-1 with TRBJ1-1; tentatively, D is TRBD1 (6 bases). The CDR3 bases are TGTGCCAGCAGTGACAGGGGAAAATATGAAGCTTTCTTT. It codes for CASSDRGKYEAFF.